A few counts support the clone carrying this TCR beta chain. Its cognate antigen is unknown. The entry originates in a study of T-cell memory formation after mild COVID-19. About the study: Clusters were largely donor specific. Study outcomes and limitations: Cross-reactive memory apparently joined, as some responding clones appeared in pre-infection memory.

Trimming shortened V by 5 bases and J by 8 bases, and 19 bases separated the two germline ends. The CDR3 runs to 14 residues. The germline CDR1 and CDR2 sequences are SGHRS and YFSETQ. Constant-segment primers and 5'RACE yielded cDNA libraries for TCR alpha and TCR beta, each carrying sample barcodes and UMIs. From the 5' RACE reads, TCRdb called clonotypes with MiXCR, one entry per CDR3 protein. The sample records around 250,000 distinct CDR3 sequences, 16% being singletons. The material sequenced was PBMCs or a T cell subset sorted from them (not recorded which). The sequence derives from a man between 18 and 35 years old who had mild COVID-19 (a few samples of this study predate the infection). Cell type and time point are not known. The chain recombines TRBV5-1 with TRBJ1-2; weak D call: TRBD1 (6 bases). The CDR3 spells CASSDGGRRTGYTF. The CDR3 region has the DNA TGCGCCAGCAGTGACGGGGGCAGGCGGACGGGCTACACCTTC. The variable domain in full, with the rest retrieved from reference TRBV5-1 and TRBJ1-2, is KAGVTQTPRYLIKTRGQQVTLSCSPISGHRSVSWYQQTPGQGLQFLFEYFSETQRNKGNFPGRFSGRQFSNSRSEMNVSTLELGDSALYLCASSDGGRRTGYTFGSGTRLTVV.